These 14 T cell receptor beta chains originate from one sample sequenced in a study of cytomegalovirus exposure and HLA in healthy donors. The PCR had 60 Vbeta and 13 Jbeta primers. Method: immunoSEQ multiplex PCR; TCRdb's copy keeps in-frame clones and lacks some. The top ten hold 2.5% to 4% of the sample, which has roughly 100,000 clones, around two thirds seen once. The sequencing sample was made of PBMCs. The receptors come from a woman in her 50s in good health and CMV-seronegative.

The chain links TRBV4-2 to TRBJ2-6; 9 bases are shared with TRBD2. Germline V gene data show CDR1 as LGHNA and CDR2 as YNFKEQ. The CDR3 has 21 amino acids. The trim removed 0 bases at V and 0 bases at J, leaving 12 bases unmatched. The CDR3 DNA follows: TGTGCCAGCAGCCAAGAGGCGGGCGGGAGGGCCACAAGCTCTGGGGCCAACGTCCTGACTTTC. It specifies CASSQEAGGRATSSGANVLTF.

In this sample, this clone turned up a few times. This chain joins TRBV2 and TRBJ1-1, with 8 nucleotides matching TRBD1. This CDR3 has 14 residues. Germline V lookup: CDR1 SNHLY, CDR2 FYNNEI. The V and J ends lost 8 bases and 6 bases, in that order; junction bases with no gene match: 11. CDR3 loop: CASLLDRGVPEAFF. The CDR3 DNA sequence: TGTGCCAGCCTCCTCGACAGGGGAGTTCCTGAAGCTTTCTTT.

The rearrangement joins TRBV7-6 to TRBJ2-5, with unresolved D. CDR3 length equals 13 residues. CDR1 and CDR2 (germline): SGHVS, FNYEAQ. V lost 4 bases and J lost 1, with 7 bases in between. The CDR3 region is CASSSIPQETQYF. CDR3 sequence (DNA): TGTGCCAGCAGCTCTATCCCCCAAGAGACCCAGTACTTC.

DNA of the CDR3: TGCGCCAGCAGCCAAGTAGCTAGCGGGAGTGCAGATACGCAGTATTTT. It yields the protein CASSQVASGSADTQYF. This chain joins TRBV4-3 and TRBJ2-3; 10 bases line up with TRBD2. V lost 1 base to trimming and J lost 4 bases; unmatched junction nucleotides: 5. This CDR3 has 16 residues. The germline V gene has CDR1 LGHNA and CDR2 YSLEER.

The chain links TRBV5-1 to TRBJ2-2, with TRBD2 identical over 10 bases. CDR1 is SGHRS and CDR2 is YFSETQ in the germline V gene. Trimming took 0 bases from V and 7 from J; bases not matched to a gene: 3. This CDR3 is built from 15 residues. This CDR3 is CASSLAGTSDGELFF. The CDR3 nucleotides are TGCGCCAGCAGCTTGGCCGGGACTAGCGACGGGGAGCTGTTTTTT.

V usage is TRBV5-1 and J usage is TRBJ2-3; the D gene is possibly TRBD1 (5 bases). Germline-derived CDR1 and CDR2 are SGHRS and YFSETQ. The CDR3 totals 15 residues. The V gene lost 0 bases and the J gene lost 6 bases, with 14 bases spanning the gap. As DNA, the CDR3 is TGCGCCAGCAGCTTGGACACTCCTACAGGTGATACGCAGTATTTT. Its protein is CASSLDTPTGDTQYF.

The chain joins TRBV6-1 to TRBJ2-3, with unresolved D. Germline CDR1 reads MNHNS; CDR2 reads SASEGT. The CDR3 consists of 9 residues. V was cut by 5 bases and J by 10 bases, with 4 bases left in between. The CDR3 reads CASSLPQYF. The CDR3 coding sequence is TGTGCCAGCAGTCTTCCGCAGTATTTT.

The chain is built from TRBV7-8 and TRBJ2-5; TRBD2 matches at 8 bases. TRBJ2-7 matches the DNA end more closely, so the J call is doubtful. CDR1 is SGHVS, CDR2 FQNEAQ, per germline. The CDR3 extends over 18 amino acids. CDR3 sequence (DNA): TGTGCCAGCAGCTTAGTGTTTCGGGCTAGCGGGTCTCCCTACGAGCAGTACTTC. Translation: CASSLVFRASGSPYEQYF.

This rearrangement joins TRBV19 to TRBJ2-3; D gene ambiguous. V was shortened by 6 bases and J by 4 bases, with 8 bases between the two germline ends. The length of the CDR3 is 12 residues. From germline, CDR1 is LNHDA and CDR2 SQIVND (reference sequence). CDR3 nucleotide sequence: TGTGCCAGTAGCCTAACCTCAGATACGCAGTATTTT. This codes for CASSLTSDTQYF.

CDR3 residues: CASSLELRPGDSPLHF. The DNA for the CDR3 is TGTGCCAGCAGCTTAGAGCTTCGGCCAGGGGATTCACCCCTCCACTTT. This chain uses TRBV7-2 with TRBJ1-6; D possibly corresponds to TRBD1 (6 bases). Germline CDR1 SGHTA, CDR2 FQGNSA. The CDR3 length is 16 residues. V lost 1 base and J 8 bases, leaving 15 bases between the germline ends.

The CDR3 spells CASARQGLPGANVLTF. Written as DNA, the CDR3 is TGTGCCAGCGCCAGACAGGGACTTCCTGGGGCCAACGTCCTGACTTTC. The V and J genes are TRBV6-6 and TRBJ2-6, with a tentative D call TRBD1 (7 bases). The germline V gene has CDR1 MNHNY and CDR2 SVGAGI (reference sequence). The CDR3 covers 16 residues. The germline V and J ends were trimmed by 8 bases and 2 bases, with 16 bases remaining between them.

This chain joins TRBV10-2 and TRBJ2-3; 14 bases line up with TRBD2. V lost 0 bases and J lost 3; bases outside the gene matches: 2. Germline V lookup: CDR1 WSHSY, CDR2 SAAADI. CDR3 size: 17 residues. CDR3: CASSESRLAGGTDTQYF. The CDR3 coding sequence is TGCGCCAGCAGTGAGTCTCGACTAGCGGGAGGGACAGATACGCAGTATTTT.

This clone appeared a few times. This chain connects TRBV5-4 to TRBJ1-1; 10 bases are a match to TRBD1. V shed 3 bases and J 3 bases; nucleotides not matched to a gene: 8. This CDR3 is built from 16 residues. CDR1 is SGHNT and CDR2 is YYREEE in the germline V gene (reference sequence). The CDR3 here is CASSSPTGGRDTEAFF. CDR3 in DNA: TGTGCCAGCAGCTCCCCGACAGGGGGCAGAGACACTGAAGCTTTCTTT.

In its sample, this clone was seen a few times. This chain joins TRBV2 and TRBJ2-3; a weak D match, TRBD2 (7 bases). This CDR3 has 13 residues. V was pared by 11 bases and J by 9 bases, with 21 bases between. In germline, CDR1 is SNHLY, CDR2 FYNNEI. The CDR3 sequence is CAGGAGAGKTQYF. DNA for the CDR3: TGTGCCGGTGGGGCGGGGGCGGGGAAGACGCAGTATTTT. Supplemented by reference TRBV2 and TRBJ2-3, the full variable domain reads EPEVTQTPSHQVTQMGQEVILRCVPISNHLYFYWYRQILGQKVEFLVSFYNNEISEKSEIFDDQFSVERPDGSNFTLKIRSTKLEDSAMYFCAGGAGAGKTQYFGPGTRLTVL.